This TCR beta chain emerged from a study of glioma-infiltrating T cells. General study points: Gliomas, especially low-grade, showed above-expected tissue-blood divergence; non-neoplastic patients showed below.

Amplification of TCR alpha and beta CDR3 regions from RNA used iRepertoire nested multiplex PCR. For one-step reverse transcription and amplification, roughly 85-450 ng of tissue mRNA or PBMC total RNA was used. TCRdb reanalysed the multiplex PCR reads using MiXCR and keeps one entry per CDR3 protein. There are around 190,000 distinct CDR3 sequences in the sample; approximately 30% occur only once, and over 20% lies in the top ten. The sample holds a few counts of this clonotype. Its cognate antigen is unknown. Trimming took 3 bases from V and 4 from J; bases not matched to a gene: 8. CDR1 SGHTA and CDR2 FQGNSA come from the germline V gene. The CDR3 sequence is 16 residues long.

V and J are TRBV7-2 and TRBJ2-3; 9 bases line up with TRBD2. The clonotype comes from a human donor with low-grade glioma or glioblastoma, undergoing nonglioma brain surgery, or in good health (not recorded which). The specimen sequenced was glioma tissue, nonneoplastic brain tissue, or PBMCs (not recorded which). The CDR3 DNA follows: TGTGCCAGCAGCTTCCAAGCGGGAGGCGCCGCAGATACGCAGTATTTT. Translating gives CASSFQAGGAADTQYF.